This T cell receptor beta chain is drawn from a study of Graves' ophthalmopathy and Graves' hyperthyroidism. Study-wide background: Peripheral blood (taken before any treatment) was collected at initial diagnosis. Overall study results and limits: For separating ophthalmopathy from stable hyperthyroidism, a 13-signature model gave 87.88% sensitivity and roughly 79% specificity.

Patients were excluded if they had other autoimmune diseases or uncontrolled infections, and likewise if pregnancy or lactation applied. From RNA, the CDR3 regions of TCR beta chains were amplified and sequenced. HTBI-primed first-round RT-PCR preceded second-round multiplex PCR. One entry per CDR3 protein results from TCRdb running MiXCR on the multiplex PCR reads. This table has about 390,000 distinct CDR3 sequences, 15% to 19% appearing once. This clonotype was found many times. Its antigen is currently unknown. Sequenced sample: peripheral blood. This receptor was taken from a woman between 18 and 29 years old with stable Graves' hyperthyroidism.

In DNA, the CDR3 is TGTGCCAGTTATCTTCGAGTCCCCGGACAGAAGGGGACTGAAGCTTTCTTT. It is translated as CASYLRVPGQKGTEAFF. The chain links TRBV19 to TRBJ1-1; the D gene is possibly TRBD1 (6 bases). This CDR3 region has 17 residues. V was shortened by 8 bases and J by 5 bases, with 27 bases between the two germline ends. The germline CDR1 and CDR2 sequences are LNHDA and SQIVND (reference sequence).